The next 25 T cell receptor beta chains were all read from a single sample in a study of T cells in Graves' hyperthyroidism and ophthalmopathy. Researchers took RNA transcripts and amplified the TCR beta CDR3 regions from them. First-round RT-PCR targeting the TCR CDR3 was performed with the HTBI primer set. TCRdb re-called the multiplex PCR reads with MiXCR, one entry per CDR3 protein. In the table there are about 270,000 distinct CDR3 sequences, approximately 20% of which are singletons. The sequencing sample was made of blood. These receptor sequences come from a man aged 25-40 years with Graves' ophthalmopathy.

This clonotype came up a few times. The CDR3 sequence is CAIRAGDRASYGYTF. The CDR3 DNA follows: TGTGCCATCCGAGCGGGGGACAGGGCTTCCTATGGCTACACCTTC. This chain joins TRBV10-3 and TRBJ1-2; TRBD1 aligns across 9 bases. J lost 4 bases, V lost 8 bases, and 11 bases had no gene match. Germline CDR1 and CDR2: ENHRY and SYGVKD. The CDR3 spans 15 residues.

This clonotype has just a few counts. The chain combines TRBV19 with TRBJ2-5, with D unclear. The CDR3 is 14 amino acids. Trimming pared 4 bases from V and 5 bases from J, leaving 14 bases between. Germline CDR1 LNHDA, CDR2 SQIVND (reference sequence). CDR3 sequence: CASSRDGDRETQYF. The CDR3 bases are TGTGCCAGTAGTAGGGATGGAGACCGGGAGACCCAGTACTTC.

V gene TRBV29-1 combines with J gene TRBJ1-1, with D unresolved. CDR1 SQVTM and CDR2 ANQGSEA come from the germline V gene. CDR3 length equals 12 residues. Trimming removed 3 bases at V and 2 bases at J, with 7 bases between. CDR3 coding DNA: TGCAGCGTTGATTTATTCAACACTGAAGCTTTCTTT. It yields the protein CSVDLFNTEAFF.

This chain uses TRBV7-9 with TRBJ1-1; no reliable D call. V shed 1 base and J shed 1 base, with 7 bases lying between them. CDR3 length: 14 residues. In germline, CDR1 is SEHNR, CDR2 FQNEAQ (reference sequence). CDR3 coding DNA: TGTGCCAGCAGCTTAGTAGTGGCGAACACTGAAGCTTTCTTT. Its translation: CASSLVVANTEAFF.

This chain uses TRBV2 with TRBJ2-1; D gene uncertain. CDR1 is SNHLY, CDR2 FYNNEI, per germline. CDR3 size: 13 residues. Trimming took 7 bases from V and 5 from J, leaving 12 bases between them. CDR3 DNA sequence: TGTGCCAGCAATCTGGACCCCAACAATGAGCAGTTCTTC. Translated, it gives CASNLDPNNEQFF.

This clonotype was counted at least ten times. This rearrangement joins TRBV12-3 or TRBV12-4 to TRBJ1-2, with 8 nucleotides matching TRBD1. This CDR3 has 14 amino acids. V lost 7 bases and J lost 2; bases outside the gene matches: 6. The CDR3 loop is CASTPGQGNYGYTF. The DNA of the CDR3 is TGTGCCAGCACCCCCGGACAGGGAAACTATGGCTACACCTTC.

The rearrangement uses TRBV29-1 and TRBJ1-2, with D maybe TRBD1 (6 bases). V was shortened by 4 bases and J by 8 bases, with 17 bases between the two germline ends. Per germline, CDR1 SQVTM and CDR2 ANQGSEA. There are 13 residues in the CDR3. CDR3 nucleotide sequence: TGCAGCGTTGGGACAGACTCCCTCCCCGGCTACACCTTC. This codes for CSVGTDSLPGYTF.

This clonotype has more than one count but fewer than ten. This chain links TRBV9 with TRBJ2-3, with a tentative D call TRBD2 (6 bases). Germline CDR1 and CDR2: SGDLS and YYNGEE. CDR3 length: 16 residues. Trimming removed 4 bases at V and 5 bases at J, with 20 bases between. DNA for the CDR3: TGTGCCAGCAGCCCCTCCTTGGGAGCGGGCGGAGATACGCAGTATTTT. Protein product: CASSPSLGAGGDTQYF.

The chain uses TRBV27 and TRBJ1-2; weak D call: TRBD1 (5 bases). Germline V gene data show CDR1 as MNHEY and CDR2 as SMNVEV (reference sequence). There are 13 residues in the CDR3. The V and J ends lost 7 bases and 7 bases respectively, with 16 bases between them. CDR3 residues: CASKASSGGGYTF. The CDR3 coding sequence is TGTGCCAGCAAGGCCAGCTCGGGGGGTGGCTACACCTTC.

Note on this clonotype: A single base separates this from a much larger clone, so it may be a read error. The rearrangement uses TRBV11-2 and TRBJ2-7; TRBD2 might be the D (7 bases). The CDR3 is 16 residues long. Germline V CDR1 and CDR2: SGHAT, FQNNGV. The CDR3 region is CPSSSRTAGLSTEQYF. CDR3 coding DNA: TGTCCCAGCAGCTCACGGACAGCGGGACTTTCTACGGAGCAGTACTTC.

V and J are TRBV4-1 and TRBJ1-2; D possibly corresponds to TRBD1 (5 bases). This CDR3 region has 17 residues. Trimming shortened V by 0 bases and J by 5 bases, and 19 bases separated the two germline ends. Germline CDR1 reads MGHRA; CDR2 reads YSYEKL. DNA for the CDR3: TGCGCCAGCAGCCAAGATGGAGGGGCCCTGGACCTTTATGGCTACACCTTC. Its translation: CASSQDGGALDLYGYTF.

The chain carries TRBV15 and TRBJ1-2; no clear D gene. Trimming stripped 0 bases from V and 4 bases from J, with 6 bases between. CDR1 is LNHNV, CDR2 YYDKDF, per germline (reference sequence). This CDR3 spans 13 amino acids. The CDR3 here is CATSRDGAYGYTF. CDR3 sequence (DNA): TGTGCCACCAGCAGAGACGGCGCCTATGGCTACACCTTC.

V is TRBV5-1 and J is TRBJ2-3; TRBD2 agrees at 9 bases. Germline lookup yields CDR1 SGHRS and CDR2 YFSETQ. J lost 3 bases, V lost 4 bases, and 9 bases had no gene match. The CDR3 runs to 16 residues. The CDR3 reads CASSGGLAGRTDTQYF. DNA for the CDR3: TGCGCCAGCAGCGGGGGGCTAGCGGGGCGTACAGATACGCAGTATTTT.

This CDR3 reads CASSLEGPWNEQFF. For the CDR3, the DNA is TGCGCCAGCAGCTTGGAAGGCCCATGGAATGAGCAGTTCTTC. This chain joins TRBV5-1 and TRBJ2-1; D not certain. Trimming stripped 0 bases from V and 7 bases from J, with 11 bases between. This CDR3 contains 14 residues. CDR1 and CDR2 from the germline V gene are SGHRS and YFSETQ.

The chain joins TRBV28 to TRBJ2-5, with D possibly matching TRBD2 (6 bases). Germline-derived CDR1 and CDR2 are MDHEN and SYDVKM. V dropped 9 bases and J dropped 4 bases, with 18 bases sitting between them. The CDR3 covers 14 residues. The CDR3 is CASRAWRDPETQYF. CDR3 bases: TGTGCCAGTAGGGCCTGGCGGGACCCAGAGACCCAGTACTTC.

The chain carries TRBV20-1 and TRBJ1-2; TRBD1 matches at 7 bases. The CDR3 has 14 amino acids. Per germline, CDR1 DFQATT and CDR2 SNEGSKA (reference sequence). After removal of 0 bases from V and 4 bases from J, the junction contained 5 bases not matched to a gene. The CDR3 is CSARDQGQVYGYTF. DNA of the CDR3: TGCAGTGCTAGAGATCAAGGACAGGTCTATGGCTACACCTTC.

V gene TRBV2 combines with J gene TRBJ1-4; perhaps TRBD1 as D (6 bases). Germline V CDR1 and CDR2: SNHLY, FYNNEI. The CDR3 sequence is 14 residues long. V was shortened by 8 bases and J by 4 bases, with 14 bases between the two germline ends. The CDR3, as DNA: TGTGCCAGCGTGGGGACACATGATAATGAAAAACTGTTTTTT. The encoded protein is CASVGTHDNEKLFF.

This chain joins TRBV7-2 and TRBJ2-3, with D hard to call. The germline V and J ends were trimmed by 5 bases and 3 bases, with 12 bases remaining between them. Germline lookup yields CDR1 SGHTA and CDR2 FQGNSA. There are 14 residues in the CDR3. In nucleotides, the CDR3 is TGTGCCAGCAGCGTCGGAAGCCTAACAGATACGCAGTATTTT. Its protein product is CASSVGSLTDTQYF. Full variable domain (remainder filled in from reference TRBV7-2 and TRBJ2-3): GAGVSQSPSNKVTEKGKDVELRCDPISGHTALYWYRQSLGQGLEFLIYFQGNSAPDKSGLPSDRFSAERTGGSVSTLTIQRTQQEDSAVYLCASSVGSLTDTQYFGPGTRLTVL.

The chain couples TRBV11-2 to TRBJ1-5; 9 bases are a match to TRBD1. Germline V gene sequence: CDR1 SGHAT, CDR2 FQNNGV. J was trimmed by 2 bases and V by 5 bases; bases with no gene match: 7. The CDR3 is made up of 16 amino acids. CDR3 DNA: TGTGCCAGCAGCCTCCGGGACAGGGTAGGCAATCAGCCCCAGCATTTT. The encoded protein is CASSLRDRVGNQPQHF.

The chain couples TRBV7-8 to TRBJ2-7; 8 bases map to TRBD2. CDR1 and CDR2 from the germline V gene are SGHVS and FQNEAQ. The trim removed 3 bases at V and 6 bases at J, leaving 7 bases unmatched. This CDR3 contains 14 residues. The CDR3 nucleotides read TGTGCCAGCAGCTTTGCGGGACTAGTTGGCGAGCAGTACTTC. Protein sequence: CASSFAGLVGEQYF.

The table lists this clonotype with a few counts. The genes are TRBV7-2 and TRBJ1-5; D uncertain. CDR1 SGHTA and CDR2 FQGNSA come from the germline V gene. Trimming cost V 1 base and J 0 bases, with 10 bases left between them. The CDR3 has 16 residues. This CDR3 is CASSLDPGYSNQPQHF. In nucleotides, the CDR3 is TGTGCCAGCAGCTTAGATCCAGGATATAGCAATCAGCCCCAGCATTTT.

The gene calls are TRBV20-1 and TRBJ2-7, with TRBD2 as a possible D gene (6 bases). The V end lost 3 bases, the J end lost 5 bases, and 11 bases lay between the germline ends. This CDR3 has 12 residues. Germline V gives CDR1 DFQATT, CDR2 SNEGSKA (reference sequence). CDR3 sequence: CSASASDHEQYF. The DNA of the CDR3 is TGCAGTGCTAGCGCTAGCGACCACGAGCAGTACTTC.

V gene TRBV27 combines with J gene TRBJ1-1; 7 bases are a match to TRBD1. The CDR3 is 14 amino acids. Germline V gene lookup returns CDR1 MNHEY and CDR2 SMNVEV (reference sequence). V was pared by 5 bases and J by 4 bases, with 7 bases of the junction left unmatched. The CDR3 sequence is CASSKGQVLTEAFF. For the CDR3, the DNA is TGTGCCAGCAGTAAAGGACAGGTCCTCACTGAAGCTTTCTTT.

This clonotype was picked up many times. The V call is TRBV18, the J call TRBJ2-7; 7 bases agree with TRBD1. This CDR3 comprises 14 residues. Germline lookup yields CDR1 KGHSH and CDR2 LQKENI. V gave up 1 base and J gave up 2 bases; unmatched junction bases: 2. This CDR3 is CASSPRGQTYEQYF. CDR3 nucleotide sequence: TGTGCCAGCTCACCACGGGGACAGACCTACGAGCAGTACTTC. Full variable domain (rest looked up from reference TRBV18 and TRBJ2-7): NAGVMQNPRHLVRRRGQEARLRCSPMKGHSHVYWYRQLPEEGLKFMVYLQKENIIDESGMPKERFSAEFPKEGPSILRIQQVVRGDSAAYFCASSPRGQTYEQYFGPGTRLTVT.

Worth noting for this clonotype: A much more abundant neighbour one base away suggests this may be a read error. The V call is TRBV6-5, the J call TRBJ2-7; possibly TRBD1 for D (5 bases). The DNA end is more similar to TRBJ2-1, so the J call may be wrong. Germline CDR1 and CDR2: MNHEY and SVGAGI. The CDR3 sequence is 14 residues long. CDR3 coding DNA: TGTGCCAGCAGTTACTCGAAGGGGTCCCACGAGCAGTTCTTC. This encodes CASSYSKGSHEQFF.